These 21 T cell receptor beta chains originate from one sample sequenced in a study of response to subunit inactivated influenza vaccine. TCRdb used MiXCR to reprocess the RT-PCR reads, holding one entry per CDR3 protein. The data show 500,000 to 700,000 distinct CDR3 sequences, with around 25% seen just once and 2.5% to 3% held by the top ten. Separately, the same data were catalogued under a study of T cells expressing NK-cell markers. Turning to that study: Libraries used 5'RACE template switching adding universal primer site and UMIs.

The starting material was CD4+ T cells sorted from PBMCs, obtained about 11 days after vaccination. Receptor source: a man aged 50-59 years who received an inactivated influenza vaccine.

This chain uses TRBV4-1 with TRBJ2-4; TRBD2 matches 12 bases. In germline, CDR1 is MGHRA, CDR2 YSYEKL. The CDR3 sequence is 18 residues long. V was clipped by 3 bases and J by 0 bases; unmatched bases: 6. Written as DNA, the CDR3 is TGCGCCAGCAGCCAGGGAAGACTAGCGGGGGTAGCCAAAAACATTCAGTACTTC. It is translated as CASSQGRLAGVAKNIQYF.

This chain links TRBV7-2 with TRBJ2-2; 7 nucleotides line up with TRBD2. The CDR3 is 14 amino acids. The germline gives CDR1 SGHTA, CDR2 FQGNSA. V lost 7 bases and J lost 5; bases outside the gene matches: 7. CDR3 DNA sequence: TGTGCCAGCAAAGAGGCAGCGGGGACCGGGGAGCTGTTTTTT. This codes for CASKEAAGTGELFF. Supplemented by reference TRBV7-2 and TRBJ2-2, the full variable domain reads GAGVSQSPSNKVTEKGKDVELRCDPISGHTALYWYRQSLGQGLEFLIYFQGNSAPDKSGLPSDRFSAERTGGSVSTLTIQRTQQEDSAVYLCASKEAAGTGELFFGEGSRLTVL.

This clonotype occurred a few times. CDR3 sequence (DNA): TGTGCCACCAGCAGAGGTCCCGGGGCTAGGGAGACCCAGTACTTC. It yields the protein CATSRGPGARETQYF. The gene calls are TRBV15 and TRBJ2-5, with D perhaps assigned TRBD1 or TRBD2 (5 bases each). There are 15 residues in the CDR3. V lost 1 base and J 5 bases, leaving 14 bases between the germline ends. Germline V gene lookup returns CDR1 LNHNV and CDR2 YYDKDF (reference sequence).

The genes are TRBV5-1 and TRBJ1-2; perhaps TRBD1 as D (6 bases). The CDR3 runs 17 residues. The germline V gene has CDR1 SGHRS and CDR2 YFSETQ. Trimming removed 4 bases from V and 0 bases from J, with 19 bases in between. The CDR3 loop reads CASSPGTRLWTNYGYTF. The CDR3 nucleotides are TGCGCCAGCAGCCCTGGGACACGATTATGGACTAACTATGGCTACACCTTC. The full variable domain, with the rest looked up from reference TRBV5-1 and TRBJ1-2, is KAGVTQTPRYLIKTRGQQVTLSCSPISGHRSVSWYQQTPGQGLQFLFEYFSETQRNKGNFPGRFSGRQFSNSRSEMNVSTLELGDSALYLCASSPGTRLWTNYGYTFGSGTRLTVV.

This clonotype was found a few times. This chain uses TRBV5-1 with TRBJ2-1, with 10 bases matching TRBD1. In germline, CDR1 is SGHRS, CDR2 YFSETQ. This CDR3 is built from 15 residues. The J segment lost 3 bases and the V segment lost 6 bases, leaving 6 bases of the junction unmatched. CDR3 nucleotide sequence: TGCGCCAGCAACCCCGGGACAGGGGACTACAATGAGCAGTTCTTC. This encodes CASNPGTGDYNEQFF.

This clonotype was picked up a small number of times. The chain carries TRBV7-8 and TRBJ2-3, with D tentatively TRBD1 (7 bases). Trimming removed 5 bases from V and 0 bases from J, with 21 bases in between. This CDR3 contains 18 residues. Looked up from germline, CDR1 is SGHVS and CDR2 is FQNEAQ. CDR3 protein: CASSAVGFQGGSTDTQYF. The CDR3 DNA follows: TGTGCCAGCAGCGCTGTGGGTTTCCAGGGGGGAAGCACAGATACGCAGTATTTT.

The chain is built from TRBV29-1 and TRBJ2-5; a weak D match, TRBD1 (6 bases). V lost 7 bases and J 1 base, leaving 13 bases between the germline ends. CDR3 length: 13 residues. Germline-derived CDR1 and CDR2 are SQVTM and ANQGSEA. CDR3 region: CSATGTLQETQYF. The CDR3 DNA reads TGCAGCGCAACCGGGACACTCCAAGAGACCCAGTACTTC.

The J gene is TRBJ2-1, the V gene TRBV20-1, with D unresolved. Germline CDR1 and CDR2: DFQATT and SNEGSKA (reference sequence). V gave up 2 bases and J gave up 2 bases, with 1 base separating them. CDR3 length: 11 amino acids. The DNA for the CDR3 is TGCAGTGCTAGACCCTACAATGAGCAGTTCTTC. Protein product: CSARPYNEQFF.

This clonotype was seen only a few times. The J gene is TRBJ2-1, the V gene TRBV6-2 or TRBV6-3; 7 bases match TRBD1. The length of the CDR3 is 15 residues. Trimming took 6 bases from V and 0 from J; bases not matched to a gene: 5. The germline CDR1 and CDR2 sequences are MNHEY and SVGEGT. The CDR3 here is CASRPNRGSYNEQFF. CDR3 bases: TGTGCCAGCAGGCCTAACAGGGGCTCCTACAATGAGCAGTTCTTC.

The V gene is TRBV7-2, the J gene TRBJ2-1; tentative D call: TRBD1 (6 bases). The germline V and J ends were trimmed by 2 bases and 2 bases, with 10 bases remaining between them. Germline V lookup: CDR1 SGHTA, CDR2 FQGNSA. CDR3 length equals 15 residues. CDR3 sequence: CASSLTGPTYNEQFF. The CDR3 DNA reads as TGTGCCAGCAGCTTAACAGGGCCTACCTACAATGAGCAGTTCTTC.

This chain links TRBV6-2 or TRBV6-3 with TRBJ2-1; 8 bases align to TRBD1. Trimming cost V 0 bases and J 4 bases; bases outside gene matches: 14. This CDR3 has 19 residues. Germline V gene lookup returns CDR1 MNHEY and CDR2 SVGEGT. The CDR3: CASSYSHFDPDRVYNEQFF. The CDR3 nucleotides read TGTGCCAGCAGTTACTCGCACTTTGATCCGGACAGGGTTTACAATGAGCAGTTCTTC.

V gene TRBV11-3 combines with J gene TRBJ2-1; 9 bases are a match to TRBD2. The V segment lost 1 base and the J segment 9 bases; nucleotides outside the gene matches: 7. There are 15 residues in the CDR3. The germline gives CDR1 SGHNT, CDR2 YENEEA. The CDR3 DNA follows: TGTGCCAGCAGCTTAGGTCTAGCGGGGTTCATTGAGCAGTTCTTC. The encoded protein is CASSLGLAGFIEQFF.

This clonotype turned up a few times. The chain couples TRBV20-1 to TRBJ2-7, with 8 bases matching TRBD1. This CDR3 has 15 residues. The trim removed 0 bases at V and 4 bases at J, leaving 8 bases unmatched. The V gene's germline CDR1 is DFQATT and CDR2 SNEGSKA (reference sequence). The CDR3, as DNA: TGCAGTGCTAGAGACCCTGGGACAGGACAATACGAGCAGTACTTC. Amino acids: CSARDPGTGQYEQYF.

V usage is TRBV3-1 and J usage is TRBJ1-5; D call uncertain. The CDR3 is made up of 16 amino acids. The germline V gene has CDR1 LGHDT and CDR2 YNNKEL (reference sequence). V was pared by 0 bases and J by 5 bases, with 14 bases between. Written as DNA, the CDR3 is TGTGCCAGCAGCCAAGATCCACCGGCGAGGGATCAGCCCCAGCATTTT. It is translated as CASSQDPPARDQPQHF.

This clonotype has more than one count but fewer than ten. The V call is TRBV5-6, the J call TRBJ2-7; D is possibly TRBD1 (5 bases). With 2 bases removed from V and 2 bases from J, the gap between germline ends came to 8 bases. CDR1 is SGHDT and CDR2 is YYEEEE in the germline V gene. The CDR3 is 13 amino acids. Written as DNA, the CDR3 is TGTGCCAGCAGCTTTACAGGTGCCTACGAGCAGTACTTC. Its translation: CASSFTGAYEQYF.

In its sample, this clonotype was seen a few times. The chain uses TRBV6-2 or TRBV6-3 and TRBJ2-1, with D maybe TRBD1 (5 bases). CDR3 length equals 17 residues. Deletions cut 2 bases from V and 0 bases from J, with 14 bases between. The germline gives CDR1 MNHEY, CDR2 SVGEGT. The CDR3 DNA is TGTGCCAGCAGTTACGGGGCCCTTTCCCGCTCCTACAATGAGCAGTTCTTC. Encoded protein: CASSYGALSRSYNEQFF.

This clonotype was found a few times. The J gene is TRBJ1-1, the V gene TRBV7-9; D is uncertain. Germline CDR1 is SEHNR and CDR2 is FQNEAQ (reference sequence). V was cut by 5 bases and J by 1 base, with 11 bases left in between. This CDR3 is built from 14 residues. The CDR3 DNA reads as TGTGCCAGCAGCCAAGTCACCAGGAACACTGAAGCTTTCTTT. Residues: CASSQVTRNTEAFF.

J is TRBJ2-3 and V is TRBV20-1; 13 nucleotides match TRBD2. This CDR3 comprises 17 residues. The trim removed 4 bases at V and 0 bases at J, leaving 7 bases unmatched. CDR1 is DFQATT and CDR2 is SNEGSKA in the germline V gene (reference sequence). CDR3 sequence (DNA): TGCAGTGCTAAGGGACTAGCGGGGAAAATCAGCACAGATACGCAGTATTTT. Its protein is CSAKGLAGKISTDTQYF.

The chain is built from TRBV20-1 and TRBJ1-6; 8 positions match TRBD1. V trimming: 4 bases; J trimming: 8 bases; junction bases outside the gene matches: 10. The CDR3 is 15 residues long. The V gene's germline CDR1 is DFQATT and CDR2 SNEGSKA (reference sequence). CDR3 coding DNA: TGCAGTGCTATCGCAGGGGGCTTGTGGGATTCACCCCTCCACTTT. It encodes CSAIAGGLWDSPLHF.

This clonotype was detected a few times. The rearrangement joins TRBV4-2 to TRBJ2-3; D is ambiguous. CDR3 length: 13 residues. The V end was cut by 0 bases, the J end by 7 bases, with 8 bases between. CDR1 LGHNA and CDR2 YNFKEQ come from the germline V gene. CDR3 sequence (DNA): TGTGCCAGCAGCCAAGATTTCGCAAATACGCAGTATTTT. Its protein product is CASSQDFANTQYF.

The V gene is TRBV11-2, the J gene TRBJ2-1; TRBD1 might be the D (5 bases). The germline V gene encodes CDR1 SGHAT and CDR2 FQNNGV. This CDR3 has 11 amino acids. Trimming took off 5 bases at V and 10 bases at J, with 9 bases between the two ends. CDR3 amino acids: CASSPRQEQFF. CDR3 DNA: TGTGCCAGCAGCCCGCGACAGGAGCAGTTCTTC.